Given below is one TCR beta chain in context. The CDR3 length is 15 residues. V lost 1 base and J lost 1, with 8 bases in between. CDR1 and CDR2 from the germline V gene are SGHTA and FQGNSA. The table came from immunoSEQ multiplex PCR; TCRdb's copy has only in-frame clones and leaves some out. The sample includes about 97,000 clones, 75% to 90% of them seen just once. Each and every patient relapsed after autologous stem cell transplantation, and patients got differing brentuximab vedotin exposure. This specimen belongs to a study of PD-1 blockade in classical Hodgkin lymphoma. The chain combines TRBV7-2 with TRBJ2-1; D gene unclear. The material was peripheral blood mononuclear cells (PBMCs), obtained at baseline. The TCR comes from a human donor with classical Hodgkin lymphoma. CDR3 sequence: CASSLVADSYNEQFF. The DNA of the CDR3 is TGTGCCAGCAGCTTAGTTGCGGATTCCTACAATGAGCAGTTCTTC.